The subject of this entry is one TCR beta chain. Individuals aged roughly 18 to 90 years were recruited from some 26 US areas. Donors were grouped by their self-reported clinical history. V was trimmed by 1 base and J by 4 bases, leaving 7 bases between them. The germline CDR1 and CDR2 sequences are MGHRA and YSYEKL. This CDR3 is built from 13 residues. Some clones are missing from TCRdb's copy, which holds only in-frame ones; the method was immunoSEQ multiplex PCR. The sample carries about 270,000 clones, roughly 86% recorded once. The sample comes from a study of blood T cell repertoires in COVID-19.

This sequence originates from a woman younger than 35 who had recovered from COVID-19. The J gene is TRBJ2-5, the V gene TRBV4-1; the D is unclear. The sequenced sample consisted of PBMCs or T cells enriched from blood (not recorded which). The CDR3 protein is CASSQAVPETQYF. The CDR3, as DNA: TGCGCCAGCAGCCAAGCCGTTCCAGAGACCCAGTACTTC.